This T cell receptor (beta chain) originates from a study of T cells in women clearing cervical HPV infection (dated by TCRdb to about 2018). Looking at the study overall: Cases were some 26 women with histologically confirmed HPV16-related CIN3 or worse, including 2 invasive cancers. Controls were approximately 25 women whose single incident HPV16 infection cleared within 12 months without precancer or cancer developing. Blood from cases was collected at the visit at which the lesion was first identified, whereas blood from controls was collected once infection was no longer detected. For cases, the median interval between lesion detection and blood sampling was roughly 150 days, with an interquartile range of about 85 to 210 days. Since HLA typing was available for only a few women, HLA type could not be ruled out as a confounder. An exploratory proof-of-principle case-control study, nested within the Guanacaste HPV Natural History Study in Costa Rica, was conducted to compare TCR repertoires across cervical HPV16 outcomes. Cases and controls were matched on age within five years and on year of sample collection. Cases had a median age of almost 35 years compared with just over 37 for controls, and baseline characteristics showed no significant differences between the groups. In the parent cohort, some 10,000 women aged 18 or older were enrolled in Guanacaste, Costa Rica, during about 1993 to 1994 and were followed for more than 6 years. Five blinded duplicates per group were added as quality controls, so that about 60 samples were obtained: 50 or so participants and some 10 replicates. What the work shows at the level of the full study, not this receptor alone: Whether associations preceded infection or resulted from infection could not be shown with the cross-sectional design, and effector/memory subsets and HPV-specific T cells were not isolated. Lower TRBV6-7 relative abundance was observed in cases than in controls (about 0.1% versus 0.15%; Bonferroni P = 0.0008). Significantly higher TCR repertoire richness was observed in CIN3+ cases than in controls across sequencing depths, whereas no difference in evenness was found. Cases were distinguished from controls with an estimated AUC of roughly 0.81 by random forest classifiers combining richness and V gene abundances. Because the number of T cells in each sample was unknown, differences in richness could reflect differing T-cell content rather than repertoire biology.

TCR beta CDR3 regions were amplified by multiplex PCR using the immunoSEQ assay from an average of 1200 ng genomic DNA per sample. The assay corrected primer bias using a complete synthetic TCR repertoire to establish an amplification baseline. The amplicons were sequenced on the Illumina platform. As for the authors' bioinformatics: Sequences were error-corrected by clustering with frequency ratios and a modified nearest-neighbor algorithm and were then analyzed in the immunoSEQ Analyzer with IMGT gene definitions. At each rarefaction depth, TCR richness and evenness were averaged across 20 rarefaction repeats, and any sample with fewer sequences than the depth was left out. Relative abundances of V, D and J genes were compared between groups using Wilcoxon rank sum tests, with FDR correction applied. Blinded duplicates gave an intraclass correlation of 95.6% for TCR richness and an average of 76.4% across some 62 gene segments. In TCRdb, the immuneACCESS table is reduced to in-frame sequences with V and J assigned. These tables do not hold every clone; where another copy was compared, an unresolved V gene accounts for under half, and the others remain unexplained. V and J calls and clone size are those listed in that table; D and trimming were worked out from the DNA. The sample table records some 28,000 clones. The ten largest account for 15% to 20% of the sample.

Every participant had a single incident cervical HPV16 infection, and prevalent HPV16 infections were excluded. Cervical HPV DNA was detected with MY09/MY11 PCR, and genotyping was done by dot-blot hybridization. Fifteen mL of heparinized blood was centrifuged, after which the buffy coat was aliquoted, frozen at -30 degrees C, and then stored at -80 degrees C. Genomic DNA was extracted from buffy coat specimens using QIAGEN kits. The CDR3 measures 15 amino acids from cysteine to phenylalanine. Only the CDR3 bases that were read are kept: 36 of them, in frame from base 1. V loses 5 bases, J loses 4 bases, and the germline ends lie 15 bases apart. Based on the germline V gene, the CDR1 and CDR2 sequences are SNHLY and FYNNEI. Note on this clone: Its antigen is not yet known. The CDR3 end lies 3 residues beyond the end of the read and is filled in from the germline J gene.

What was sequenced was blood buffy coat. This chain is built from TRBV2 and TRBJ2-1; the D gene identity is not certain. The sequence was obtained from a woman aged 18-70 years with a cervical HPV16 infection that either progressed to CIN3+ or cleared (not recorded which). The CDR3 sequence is CASSFQGLTYNEQFF. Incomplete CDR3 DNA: TGTGCCAGCAGTTTCCAAGGGCTTACGTACAATGAG.